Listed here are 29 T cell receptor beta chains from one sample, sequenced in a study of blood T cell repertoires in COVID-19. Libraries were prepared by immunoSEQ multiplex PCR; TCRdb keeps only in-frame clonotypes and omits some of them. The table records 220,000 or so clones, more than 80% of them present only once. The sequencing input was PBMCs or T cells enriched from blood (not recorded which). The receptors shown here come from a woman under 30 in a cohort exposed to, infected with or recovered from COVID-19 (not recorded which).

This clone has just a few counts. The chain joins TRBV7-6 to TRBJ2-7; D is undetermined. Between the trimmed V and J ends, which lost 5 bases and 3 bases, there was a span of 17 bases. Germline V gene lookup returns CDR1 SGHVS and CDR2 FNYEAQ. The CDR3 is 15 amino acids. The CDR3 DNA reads TGTGCCAGCAGCCTCAACGCACAGAAAAACTACGAGCAGTACTTC. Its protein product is CASSLNAQKNYEQYF.

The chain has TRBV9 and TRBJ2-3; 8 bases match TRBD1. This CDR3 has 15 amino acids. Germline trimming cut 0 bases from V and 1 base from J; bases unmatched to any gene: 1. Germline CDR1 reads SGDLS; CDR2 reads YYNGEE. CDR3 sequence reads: CASSVEGQGTDTQYF. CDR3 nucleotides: TGTGCCAGCAGCGTAGAGGGACAGGGCACAGATACGCAGTATTTT.

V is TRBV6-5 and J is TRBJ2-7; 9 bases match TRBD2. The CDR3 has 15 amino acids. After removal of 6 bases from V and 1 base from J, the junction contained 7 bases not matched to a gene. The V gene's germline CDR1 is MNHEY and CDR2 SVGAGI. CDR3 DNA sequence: TGTGCCAGCAGGTTAGCGGGAGTGAAGTCCTACGAGCAGTACTTC. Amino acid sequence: CASRLAGVKSYEQYF.

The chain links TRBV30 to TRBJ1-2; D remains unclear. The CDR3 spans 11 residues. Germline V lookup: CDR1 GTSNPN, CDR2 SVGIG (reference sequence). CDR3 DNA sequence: TGTGCTTTGTCCTTTAACTATGGCTACACCTTC. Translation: CALSFNYGYTF.

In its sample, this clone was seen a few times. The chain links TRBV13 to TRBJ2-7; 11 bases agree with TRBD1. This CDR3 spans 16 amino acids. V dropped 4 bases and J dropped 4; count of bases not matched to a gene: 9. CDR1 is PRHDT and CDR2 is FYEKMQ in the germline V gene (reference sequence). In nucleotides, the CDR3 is TGTGCCAGCAGCTCATTCGGAGGGACAGGGGGTTACGAGCAGTACTTC. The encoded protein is CASSSFGGTGGYEQYF. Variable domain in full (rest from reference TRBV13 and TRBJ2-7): AAGVIQSPRHLIKEKRETATLKCYPIPRHDTVYWYQQGPGQDPQFLISFYEKMQSDKGSIPDRFSAQQFSDYHSELNMSSLELGDSALYFCASSSFGGTGGYEQYFGPGTRLTVT.

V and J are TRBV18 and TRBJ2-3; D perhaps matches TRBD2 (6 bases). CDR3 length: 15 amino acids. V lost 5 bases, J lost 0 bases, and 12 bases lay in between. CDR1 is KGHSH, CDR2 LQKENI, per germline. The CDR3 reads CASSGEAASTDTQYF. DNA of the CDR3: TGTGCCAGCTCAGGGGAGGCCGCTAGCACAGATACGCAGTATTTT.

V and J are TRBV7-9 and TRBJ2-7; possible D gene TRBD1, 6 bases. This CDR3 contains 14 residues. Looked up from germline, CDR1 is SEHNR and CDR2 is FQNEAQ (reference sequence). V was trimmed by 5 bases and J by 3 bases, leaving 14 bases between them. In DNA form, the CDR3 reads TGTGCCAGCAGCCCTTCGACAGGATTCTACGAGCAGTACTTC. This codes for CASSPSTGFYEQYF.

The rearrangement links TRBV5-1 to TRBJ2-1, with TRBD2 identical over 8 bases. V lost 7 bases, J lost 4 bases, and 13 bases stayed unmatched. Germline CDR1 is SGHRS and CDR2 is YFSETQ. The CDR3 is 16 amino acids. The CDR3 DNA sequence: TGCGCCAGCTCCCTAATTCGGGGGGGGCCTTACAATGAGCAGTTCTTC. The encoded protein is CASSLIRGGPYNEQFF. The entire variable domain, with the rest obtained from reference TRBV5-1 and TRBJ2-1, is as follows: KAGVTQTPRYLIKTRGQQVTLSCSPISGHRSVSWYQQTPGQGLQFLFEYFSETQRNKGNFPGRFSGRQFSNSRSEMNVSTLELGDSALYLCASSLIRGGPYNEQFFGPGTRLTVL.

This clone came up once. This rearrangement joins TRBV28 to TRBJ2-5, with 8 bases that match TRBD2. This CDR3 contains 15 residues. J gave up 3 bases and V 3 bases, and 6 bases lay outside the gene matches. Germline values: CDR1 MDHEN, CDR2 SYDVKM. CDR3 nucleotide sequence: TGTGCCAGCAGTTTGGAGCGGGGGCGGAAAGAGACCCAGTACTTC. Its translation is CASSLERGRKETQYF.

CDR3 in amino acids: CASSGRPRGSSYNEQFF. The DNA for the CDR3 is TGTGCCAGCAGTGGGAGGCCCAGGGGGAGTTCCTACAATGAGCAGTTCTTC. V usage is TRBV6-1 and J usage is TRBJ2-1; 7 bases line up with TRBD1. Germline V lookup: CDR1 MNHNS, CDR2 SASEGT. This CDR3 is built from 17 residues. The V segment lost 4 bases and the J segment 1 base; nucleotides outside the gene matches: 10.

The CDR3 protein is CASSQEVGLGNEQFF. The CDR3 DNA reads TGTGCCAGCAGCCAAGAAGTGGGGCTGGGGAATGAGCAGTTCTTC. V is TRBV3-1 (or the pseudogene TRBV3-2) and J is TRBJ2-1; weak D call: TRBD1 (5 bases). The germline V gene encodes CDR1 LGHDT and CDR2 YNNKEL (reference sequence). V was trimmed by 0 bases and J by 7 bases, leaving 13 bases between them. This CDR3 is 15 amino acids long.

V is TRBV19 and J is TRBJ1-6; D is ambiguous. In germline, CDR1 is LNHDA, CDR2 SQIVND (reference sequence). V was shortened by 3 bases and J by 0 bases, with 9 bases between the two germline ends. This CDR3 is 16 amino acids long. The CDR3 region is CASSIGDLSYNSPLHF. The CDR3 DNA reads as TGTGCCAGTAGTATCGGTGATCTCTCCTATAATTCACCCCTCCACTTT.

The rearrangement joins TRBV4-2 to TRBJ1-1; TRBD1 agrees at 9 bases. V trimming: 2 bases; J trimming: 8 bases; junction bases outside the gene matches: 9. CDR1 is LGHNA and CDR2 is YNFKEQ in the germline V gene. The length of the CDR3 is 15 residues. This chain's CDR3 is CASSQLAGQGPEAFF. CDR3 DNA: TGTGCCAGCAGCCAATTGGCGGGACAGGGACCCGAAGCTTTCTTT.

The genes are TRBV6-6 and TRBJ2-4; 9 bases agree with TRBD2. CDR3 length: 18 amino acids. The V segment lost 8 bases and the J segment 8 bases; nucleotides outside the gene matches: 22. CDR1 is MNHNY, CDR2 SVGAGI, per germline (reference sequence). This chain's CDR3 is CASGRFASGARPGYIQYF. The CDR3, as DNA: TGTGCCAGCGGACGATTCGCTAGCGGGGCCCGGCCAGGATACATTCAGTACTTC.

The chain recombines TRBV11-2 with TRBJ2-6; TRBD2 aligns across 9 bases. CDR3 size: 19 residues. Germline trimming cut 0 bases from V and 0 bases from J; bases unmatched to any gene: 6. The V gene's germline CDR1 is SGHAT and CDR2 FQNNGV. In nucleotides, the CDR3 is TGTGCCAGCAGCTTAGAGCGGGAGGGCTACAGCTCTGGGGCCAACGTCCTGACTTTC. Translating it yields CASSLEREGYSSGANVLTF.

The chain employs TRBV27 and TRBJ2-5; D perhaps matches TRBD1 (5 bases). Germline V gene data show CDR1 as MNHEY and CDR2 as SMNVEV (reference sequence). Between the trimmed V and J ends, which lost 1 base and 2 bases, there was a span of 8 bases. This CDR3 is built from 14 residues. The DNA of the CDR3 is TGTGCCAGCAGTTTATTGACAGCGCAAGAGACCCAGTACTTC. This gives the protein CASSLLTAQETQYF.

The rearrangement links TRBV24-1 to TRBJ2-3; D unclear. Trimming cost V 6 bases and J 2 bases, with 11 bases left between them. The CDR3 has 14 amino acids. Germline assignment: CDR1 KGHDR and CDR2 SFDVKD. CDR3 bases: TGTGCCACCAGTTTACGAACTACCACAGATACGCAGTATTTT. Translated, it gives CATSLRTTTDTQYF.

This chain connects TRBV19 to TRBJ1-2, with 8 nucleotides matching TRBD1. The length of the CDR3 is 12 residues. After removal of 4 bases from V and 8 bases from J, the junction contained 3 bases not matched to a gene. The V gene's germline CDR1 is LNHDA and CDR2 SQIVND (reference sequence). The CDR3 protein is CASSRGTGGYTF. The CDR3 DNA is TGTGCCAGTAGTAGGGGGACAGGCGGCTACACCTTC.

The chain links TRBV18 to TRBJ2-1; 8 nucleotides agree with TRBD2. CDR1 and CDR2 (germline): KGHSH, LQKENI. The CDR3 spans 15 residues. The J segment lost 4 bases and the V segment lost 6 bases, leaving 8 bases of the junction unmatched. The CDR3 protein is CASSSGVAGYNEQFF. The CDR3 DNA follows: TGTGCCAGCTCCTCCGGGGTAGCGGGATACAATGAGCAGTTCTTC.

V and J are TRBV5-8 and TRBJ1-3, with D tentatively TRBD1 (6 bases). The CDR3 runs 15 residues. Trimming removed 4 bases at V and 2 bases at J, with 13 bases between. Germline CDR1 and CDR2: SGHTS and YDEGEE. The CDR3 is CASSKGHLTGNTIYF. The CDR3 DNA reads TGTGCCAGCAGCAAGGGACACCTAACTGGAAACACCATATATTTT. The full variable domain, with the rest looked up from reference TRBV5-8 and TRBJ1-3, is EAGVTQSPTHLIKTRGQQATLRCSPISGHTSVYWYQQALGLGLQFLLWYDEGEERNRGNFPPRFSGRQFPNYSSELNVNALELEDSALYLCASSKGHLTGNTIYFGEGSWLTVV.

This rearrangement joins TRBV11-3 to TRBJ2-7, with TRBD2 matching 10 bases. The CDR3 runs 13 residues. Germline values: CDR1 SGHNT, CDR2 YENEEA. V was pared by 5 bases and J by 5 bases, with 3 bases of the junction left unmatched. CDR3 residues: CASSPGTSDEQYF. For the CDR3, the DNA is TGTGCCAGCAGCCCCGGGACTAGCGACGAGCAGTACTTC.

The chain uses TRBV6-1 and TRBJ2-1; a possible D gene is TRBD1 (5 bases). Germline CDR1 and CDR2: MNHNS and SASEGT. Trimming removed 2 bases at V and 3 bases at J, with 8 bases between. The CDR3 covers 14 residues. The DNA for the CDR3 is TGTGCCAGCAGTGAACAGGGCGGCTACAATGAGCAGTTCTTC. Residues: CASSEQGGYNEQFF.

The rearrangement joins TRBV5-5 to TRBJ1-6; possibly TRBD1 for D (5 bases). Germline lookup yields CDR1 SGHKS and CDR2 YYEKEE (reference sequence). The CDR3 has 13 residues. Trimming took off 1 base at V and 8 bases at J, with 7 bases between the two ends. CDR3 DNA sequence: TGTGCCAGCAGCTTGACAGGACATTCACCCCTCCACTTT. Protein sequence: CASSLTGHSPLHF.

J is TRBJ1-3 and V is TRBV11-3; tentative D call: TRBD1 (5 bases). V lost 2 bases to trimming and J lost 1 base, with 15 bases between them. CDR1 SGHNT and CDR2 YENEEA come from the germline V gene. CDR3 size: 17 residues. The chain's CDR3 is CASSLPWGGSSGNTIYF. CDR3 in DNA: TGTGCCAGCAGCTTACCCTGGGGGGGGTCGTCTGGAAACACCATATATTTT. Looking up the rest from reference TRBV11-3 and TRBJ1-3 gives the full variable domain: EAGVVQSPRYKIIEKKQPVAFWCNPISGHNTLYWYLQNLGQGPELLIRYENEEAVDDSQLPKDRFSAERLKGVDSTLKIQPAELGDSAVYLCASSLPWGGSSGNTIYFGEGSWLTVV.

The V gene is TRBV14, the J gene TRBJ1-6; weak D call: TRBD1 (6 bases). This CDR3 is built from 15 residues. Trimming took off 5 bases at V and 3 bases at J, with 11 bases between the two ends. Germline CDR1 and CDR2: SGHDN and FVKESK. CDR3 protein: CASSTIQGYNSPLHF. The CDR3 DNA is TGTGCCAGCAGCACTATACAGGGCTATAATTCACCCCTCCACTTT.

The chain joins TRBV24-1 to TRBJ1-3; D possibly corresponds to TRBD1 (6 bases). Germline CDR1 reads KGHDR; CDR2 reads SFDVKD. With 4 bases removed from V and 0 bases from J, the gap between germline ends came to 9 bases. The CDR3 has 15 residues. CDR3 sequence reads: CATSDATGSGNTIYF. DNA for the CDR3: TGTGCCACCAGTGACGCGACAGGCTCTGGAAACACCATATATTTT.

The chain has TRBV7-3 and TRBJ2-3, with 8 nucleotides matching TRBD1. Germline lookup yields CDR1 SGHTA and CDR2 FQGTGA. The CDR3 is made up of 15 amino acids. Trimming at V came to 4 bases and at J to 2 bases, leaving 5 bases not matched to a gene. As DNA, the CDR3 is TGTGCCAGCAGCTCAGGACAGGGCCCCACAGATACGCAGTATTTT. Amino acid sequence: CASSSGQGPTDTQYF.

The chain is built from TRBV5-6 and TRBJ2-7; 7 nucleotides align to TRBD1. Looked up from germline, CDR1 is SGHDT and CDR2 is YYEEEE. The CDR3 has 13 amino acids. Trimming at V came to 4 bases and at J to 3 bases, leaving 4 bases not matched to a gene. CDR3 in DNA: TGTGCCAGCAGCCACAGGGACAGCTACGAGCAGTACTTC. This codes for CASSHRDSYEQYF.

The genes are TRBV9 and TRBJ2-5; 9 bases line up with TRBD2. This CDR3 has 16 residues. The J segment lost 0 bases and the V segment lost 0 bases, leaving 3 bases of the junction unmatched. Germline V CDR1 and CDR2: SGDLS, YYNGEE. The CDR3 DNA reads TGTGCCAGCAGCGTAGGCAGCGGGGGGAACCAAGAGACCCAGTACTTC. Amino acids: CASSVGSGGNQETQYF.